The sequence of this TCR beta chain was determined in a study of high-grade serous ovarian cancer treatment subgroups. Study context: Each sample yielded on average about 7,000 unique TCR beta rearrangements from 14,000 or so reads.

Tumor tissue was taken before any definitive surgery or chemotherapy was given. Profiling relied on immunoSEQ multiplex PCR, and the TCRdb table lists in-frame clones only, not all of them. The profile shows about 1,100 clones, 60% to 80% of them singletons. About this clone: Antigen unknown.

Study-wide points: Higher neoantigen levels went with greater TCR clonal relatedness. CDR1 and CDR2 were left unanalyzed; analyses focused on CDR3. Spatial context was lost because tumors were sequenced in bulk.

V lost 0 bases and J lost 4; bases outside the gene matches: 9. The CDR3 consists of 17 residues. In germline, CDR1 is SGHDT, CDR2 YYEEEE. The material sequenced was tumor tissue. The chain employs TRBV5-6 and TRBJ2-5, with 10 nucleotides matching TRBD2. This sequence originates from a human donor with high-grade serous ovarian cancer. The DNA of the CDR3 is TGTGCCAGCAGCTTGGCCGGGTTAGCGGGGGGTGGAGAGACCCAGTACTTC. Translating gives CASSLAGLAGGGETQYF. The variable domain in full, with the rest retrieved from reference TRBV5-6 and TRBJ2-5, is DAGVTQSPTHLIKTRGQQVTLRCSPKSGHDTVSWYQQALGQGPQFIFQYYEEEERQRGNFPDRFSGHQFPNYSSELNVNALLLGDSALYLCASSLAGLAGGGETQYFGPGTRLLVL.